The 21 T cell receptor beta chains presented below share a single source sample, sequenced in a study of blood T cell repertoires in COVID-19. Generated by immunoSEQ multiplex PCR, the TCRdb table keeps only in-frame clones and is missing some. The sample carries a few hundred thousand clones, more than 80% recorded once. What was sequenced was peripheral blood. These receptors were obtained from a man aged 40-50 years with acute or convalescent COVID-19.

This clone has only one observation. The gene calls are TRBV19 and TRBJ2-2; D unclear. Germline CDR1 LNHDA, CDR2 SQIVND (reference sequence). Trimming cost V 1 base and J 6 bases, with 12 bases left between them. The CDR3 covers 15 residues. The CDR3 DNA reads TGTGCCAGTAGTATAGGACTCTTGGTGGCCGGGGAGCTGTTTTTT. This translates into CASSIGLLVAGELFF.

This chain connects TRBV28 to TRBJ2-2; TRBD2 might be the D (5 bases). Trimming removed 6 bases from V and 1 base from J, with 12 bases in between. The CDR3 runs 15 residues. Germline V gene lookup returns CDR1 MDHEN and CDR2 SYDVKM. The CDR3 DNA is TGTGCCAGCAGGATTTCGGGGATGAACACCGGGGAGCTGTTTTTT. The encoded protein is CASRISGMNTGELFF.

The rearrangement joins TRBV6-5 to TRBJ1-1; 7 bases align to TRBD1. Germline CDR1 reads MNHEY; CDR2 reads SVGAGI. The length of the CDR3 is 14 residues. V lost 8 bases to trimming and J lost 5 bases; unmatched junction nucleotides: 11. In nucleotides, the CDR3 is TGTGCCAGCGACGGTTCTCACAGGGGTACTGAAGCTTTCTTT. This codes for CASDGSHRGTEAFF.

This rearrangement joins TRBV5-1 to TRBJ1-4, with a tentative D call TRBD1 (6 bases). The CDR3 length is 14 residues. The ends were cut back, 0 bases at V and 8 bases at J, with 11 bases in the middle. The V gene's germline CDR1 is SGHRS and CDR2 YFSETQ. The CDR3, as DNA: TGCGCCAGCAGCTTGGAAAACAGGGCCGAAAAACTGTTTTTT. Translated, it gives CASSLENRAEKLFF.

The rearrangement joins TRBV7-3 to TRBJ2-7; possibly TRBD2 for D (6 bases). Trimming removed 1 base from V and 0 bases from J, with 19 bases in between. CDR1 is SGHTA and CDR2 is FQGTGA in the germline V gene. This CDR3 comprises 18 residues. DNA for the CDR3: TGTGCCAGCAGCTTAATGGCTCTGGGACTCAGGAGCTCCTACGAGCAGTACTTC. Protein: CASSLMALGLRSSYEQYF. Combining the CDR3 with reference TRBV7-3 and TRBJ2-7 gives the whole variable domain GAGVSQTPSNKVTEKGKYVELRCDPISGHTALYWYRQSLGQGPEFLIYFQGTGAADDSGLPNDRFFAVRPEGSVSTLKIQRTERGDSAVYLCASSLMALGLRSSYEQYFGPGTRLTVT.

The chain joins TRBV12-3 or TRBV12-4 to TRBJ1-1; no reliable D call. With 4 bases removed from V and 11 bases from J, the gap between germline ends came to 14 bases. CDR3 length: 12 amino acids. The CDR3 protein is CASSSPLSRAFF. The CDR3 bases are TGTGCCAGCAGTTCTCCCCTTAGCCGGGCTTTCTTT.

V is TRBV13 and J is TRBJ2-5, with 9 bases lining up with TRBD1. The germline V gene has CDR1 PRHDT and CDR2 FYEKMQ (reference sequence). V lost 3 bases to trimming and J lost 4 bases; unmatched junction nucleotides: 9. This CDR3 is built from 16 residues. The CDR3, as DNA: TGTGCCAGCAGCTTGGGTCCGGGACAGGGAGGAGAGACCCAGTACTTC. It codes for CASSLGPGQGGETQYF. The whole variable domain, remainder taken from reference TRBV13 and TRBJ2-5, is AAGVIQSPRHLIKEKRETATLKCYPIPRHDTVYWYQQGPGQDPQFLISFYEKMQSDKGSIPDRFSAQQFSDYHSELNMSSLELGDSALYFCASSLGPGQGGETQYFGPGTRLLVL.

The chain joins TRBV4-3 to TRBJ1-2, with a weak D call TRBD1 (6 bases). Germline-derived CDR1 and CDR2 are LGHNA and YSLEER. Trimming took 0 bases from V and 4 from J, leaving 24 bases between them. This CDR3 is built from 19 residues. For the CDR3, the DNA is TGCGCCAGCAGCCAAGAGGCCGGGGGGGCTGGGACCGGTATCTATGGCTACACCTTC. Translation: CASSQEAGGAGTGIYGYTF.

This chain connects TRBV2 to TRBJ1-1; D is unclear. The CDR3 has 15 amino acids. Germline loops: CDR1 SNHLY, CDR2 FYNNEI. The V gene lost 4 bases and the J gene lost 4 bases, with 16 bases spanning the gap. The CDR3 sequence: CASSGPGMEGTEAFF. The CDR3 nucleotides are TGTGCCAGCAGTGGTCCGGGGATGGAGGGCACTGAAGCTTTCTTT.

The chain recombines TRBV9 with TRBJ1-1, with 8 nucleotides matching TRBD1. Germline CDR1 is SGDLS and CDR2 is YYNGEE. The CDR3 is 14 residues long. Germline trimming cut 2 bases from V and 4 bases from J; bases unmatched to any gene: 4. The CDR3 DNA follows: TGTGCCAGCAGCGTGGACAGGGAGGGCACTGAAGCTTTCTTT. Translation: CASSVDREGTEAFF. Filled out from reference TRBV9 and TRBJ1-1, the complete variable domain reads DSGVTQTPKHLITATGQRVTLRCSPRSGDLSVYWYQQSLDQGLQFLIQYYNGEERAKGNILERFSAQQFPDLHSELNLSSLELGDSALYFCASSVDREGTEAFFGQGTRLTVV.

The chain carries TRBV27 and TRBJ2-7; 8 bases match TRBD1. The J segment lost 4 bases and the V segment lost 3 bases, leaving 5 bases of the junction unmatched. Germline lookup yields CDR1 MNHEY and CDR2 SMNVEV (reference sequence). The CDR3 has 14 residues. CDR3 DNA sequence: TGTGCCAGCAGTTTTTCGCAGGGGGCTTACGAGCAGTACTTC. Protein product: CASSFSQGAYEQYF.

This chain uses TRBV19 with TRBJ1-1; no firm D call. The CDR3 is made up of 14 amino acids. The germline V gene encodes CDR1 LNHDA and CDR2 SQIVND (reference sequence). Trimming shortened V by 4 bases and J by 7 bases, and 16 bases separated the two germline ends. The CDR3 DNA reads as TGTGCCAGTAGTACCGCGGCAACTACACTTGAAGCTTTCTTT. It is translated as CASSTAATTLEAFF. Using reference TRBV19 and TRBJ1-1 for the parts outside the CDR3, the full variable domain is DGGITQSPKYLFRKEGQNVTLSCEQNLNHDAMYWYRQDPGQGLRLIYYSQIVNDFQKGDIAEGYSVSREKKESFPLTVTSAQKNPTAFYLCASSTAATTLEAFFGQGTRLTVV.

The V gene is TRBV2, the J gene TRBJ1-4, with D tentatively TRBD1 (5 bases). Germline V gene lookup returns CDR1 SNHLY and CDR2 FYNNEI. The CDR3 consists of 13 residues. V lost 8 bases, J lost 6 bases, and 13 bases lay in between. This chain's CDR3 is CASDRQGYEKLFF. CDR3 sequence (DNA): TGTGCCAGCGACAGACAAGGGTATGAAAAACTGTTTTTT.

The rearrangement links TRBV27 to TRBJ1-2; D is possibly TRBD1 (5 bases). V gave up 3 bases and J gave up 8 bases, with 13 bases separating them. Germline V gene data show CDR1 as MNHEY and CDR2 as SMNVEV (reference sequence). This CDR3 comprises 13 residues. CDR3 nucleotide sequence: TGTGCCAGCAGTTTGTCAGGGAAAGGGGGCTACACCTTC. Translated: CASSLSGKGGYTF.

This chain connects TRBV5-1 to TRBJ2-5; 9 positions match TRBD1. The germline V gene encodes CDR1 SGHRS and CDR2 YFSETQ. The CDR3 extends over 15 amino acids. J gave up 5 bases and V 4 bases, and 9 bases lay outside the gene matches. The CDR3 spells CASSGGDRELETQYF. The CDR3 DNA sequence: TGCGCCAGCAGCGGGGGGGACAGGGAGCTTGAGACCCAGTACTTC.

The chain carries TRBV2 and TRBJ2-3; 10 bases line up with TRBD1. The germline V gene has CDR1 SNHLY and CDR2 FYNNEI. V lost 6 bases, J lost 5 bases, and 2 bases stayed unmatched. CDR3 length: 13 amino acids. CDR3 loop: CASSGTGVDTQYF. In nucleotides, the CDR3 is TGTGCCAGCAGCGGGACAGGGGTAGATACGCAGTATTTT.

This chain links TRBV5-1 with TRBJ1-3; perhaps TRBD1 as D (6 bases). CDR1 and CDR2 from the germline V gene are SGHRS and YFSETQ. The length of the CDR3 is 13 residues. Trimming shortened V by 7 bases and J by 4 bases, and 12 bases separated the two germline ends. CDR3 nucleotide sequence: TGCGCCAGCCGGGACACGTGGGGAAACACCATATATTTT. Its translation: CASRDTWGNTIYF.

The chain joins TRBV7-8 to TRBJ1-1, with D perhaps TRBD1 (5 bases). The V gene lost 3 bases and the J gene lost 3 bases, with 17 bases spanning the gap. CDR1 and CDR2 from the germline V gene are SGHVS and FQNEAQ. The CDR3 is 16 amino acids. The CDR3 region has the DNA TGTGCCAGCAGCTTTCGCAGGAAACTCAGGGACACTGAAGCTTTCTTT. Its translation is CASSFRRKLRDTEAFF.

This clone is a singleton in its sample. The gene calls are TRBV6-5 and TRBJ2-1, with a possible D match to TRBD2 (7 bases). Germline CDR1 reads MNHEY; CDR2 reads SVGAGI. This CDR3 is built from 14 residues. The V and J ends lost 2 bases and 7 bases respectively, with 12 bases between them. The CDR3 is CASSYRGAGNEQFF. The CDR3 coding sequence is TGTGCCAGCAGTTACCGGGGGGCCGGTAATGAGCAGTTCTTC.

The chain carries TRBV25-1 and TRBJ1-1; D unresolved. The germline V gene has CDR1 MGHDK and CDR2 SYGVNS. CDR3 length: 12 amino acids. The CDR3 sequence is CDLPRGNTEAFF. The CDR3 bases are TGTGACCTCCCCCGGGGGAACACTGAAGCTTTCTTT.

The chain recombines TRBV28 with TRBJ1-2; 7 bases are shared with TRBD1. Unmatched junction bases numbered 7, after V lost 5 bases and J lost 7 bases. Germline loops: CDR1 MDHEN, CDR2 SYDVKM. The CDR3 extends over 13 amino acids. In DNA, the CDR3 is TGTGCCAGCAGTGGGGACAGAGAGCTTGGCTACACCTTC. The encoded protein is CASSGDRELGYTF.